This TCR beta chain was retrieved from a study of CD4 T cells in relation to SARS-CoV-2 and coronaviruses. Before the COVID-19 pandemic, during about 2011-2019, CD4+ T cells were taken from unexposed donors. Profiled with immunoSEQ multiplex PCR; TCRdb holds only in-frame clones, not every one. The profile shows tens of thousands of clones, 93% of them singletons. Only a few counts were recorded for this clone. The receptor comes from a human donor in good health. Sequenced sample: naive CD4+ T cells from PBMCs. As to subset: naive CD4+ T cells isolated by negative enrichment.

CDR3 DNA: TGTGCCAGCAGCTTGGTACAGGGTTGGCAAGAGACCCAGTACTTC. Translated: CASSLVQGWQETQYF. The gene calls are TRBV5-6 and TRBJ2-5; D is perhaps TRBD1 (6 bases). Germline V gene lookup returns CDR1 SGHDT and CDR2 YYEEEE. The ends were cut back, 0 bases at V and 2 bases at J, with 11 bases in the middle. This CDR3 region has 15 residues.